This entry lists 16 T cell receptor beta chains sequenced from one sample in a study of graft-versus-host responses after intestinal transplantation. Libraries were prepared by immunoSEQ multiplex PCR; TCRdb keeps only in-frame clonotypes and omits some of them. The data show approximately 86,000 clones, 91% seen once. No antigen has been identified for these receptors. Sequenced material: unstimulated CD4+ T cells sorted from spleen or lymph node cells, taken before intestinal transplant. These receptors all come from a human donor who received an intestinal transplant.

This clone has a handful of counts. The chain's CDR3 is CASTRDTMNTEAFF. The CDR3 DNA is TGTGCCAGCACGAGGGACACAATGAACACTGAAGCTTTCTTT. This chain uses TRBV11-2 with TRBJ1-1; perhaps TRBD1 as D (6 bases). CDR1 is SGHAT and CDR2 is FQNNGV in the germline V gene. This CDR3 has 14 residues. With 7 bases removed from V and 0 bases from J, the gap between germline ends came to 12 bases.

This clone came up once. The J gene is TRBJ2-1, the V gene TRBV5-1; D ambiguous. The V end was cut by 1 base, the J end by 0 bases, with 5 bases between. The CDR3 runs 14 residues. Germline lookup yields CDR1 SGHRS and CDR2 YFSETQ. CDR3 bases: TGCGCCAGCAGCTTGATGAGCTCCTACAATGAGCAGTTCTTC. This sequence encodes CASSLMSSYNEQFF.

The chain combines TRBV11-3 with TRBJ2-1; TRBD2 matches 7 bases. V trimming: 5 bases; J trimming: 8 bases; junction bases outside the gene matches: 6. The germline gives CDR1 SGHNT, CDR2 YENEEA. The CDR3 sequence is 13 residues long. The CDR3 bases are TGTGCCAGCAGCCTGCGGGCGGGGGATGAGCAGTTCTTC. Its protein is CASSLRAGDEQFF.

The V gene is TRBV6-5, the J gene TRBJ2-3; TRBD2 matches at 9 bases. Looked up from germline, CDR1 is MNHEY and CDR2 is SVGAGI. Trimming cost V 4 bases and J 3 bases; bases outside gene matches: 8. The CDR3 is made up of 16 amino acids. For the CDR3, the DNA is TGTGCCAGCAGTTCCCCGGGACTAGCTAAAACAGATACGCAGTATTTT. Amino acids: CASSSPGLAKTDTQYF.

The V and J genes are TRBV7-2 and TRBJ1-2; 7 bases map to TRBD1. The CDR3 length is 16 residues. V shed 3 bases, J shed 4 bases, and the junction held 11 bases outside the gene matches. Looked up from germline, CDR1 is SGHTA and CDR2 is FQGNSA. DNA of the CDR3: TGTGCCAGCAGCTTGGAGACGGGACAGCGCCTCTATGGCTACACCTTC. Translating gives CASSLETGQRLYGYTF.

The rearrangement links TRBV19 to TRBJ1-5; D is possibly TRBD1 (5 bases). CDR1 LNHDA and CDR2 SQIVND come from the germline V gene (reference sequence). This CDR3 has 15 residues. The V end lost 0 bases, the J end lost 4 bases, and 10 bases lay between the germline ends. The CDR3 loop is CASSIDPRGNQPQHF. CDR3 nucleotide sequence: TGTGCCAGTAGTATAGATCCAAGGGGTAATCAGCCCCAGCATTTT.

The V and J genes are TRBV18 and TRBJ2-4, with D possibly matching TRBD1 (6 bases). Germline loops: CDR1 KGHSH, CDR2 LQKENI. The CDR3 length is 14 residues. The V end lost 3 bases, the J end lost 7 bases, and 13 bases lay between the germline ends. CDR3: CASSPGQGRNIQYF. CDR3 DNA: TGTGCCAGCTCACCTGGGCAGGGGCGGAACATTCAGTACTTC.

DNA of the CDR3: TGTGCCAGCAGTCATGAACCGGCCCCAAGGGGGGAAAAACTGTTTTTT. Residues: CASSHEPAPRGEKLFF. The chain carries TRBV7-8 and TRBJ1-4, with TRBD1 as a possible D gene (6 bases). In germline, CDR1 is SGHVS, CDR2 FQNEAQ. The CDR3 has 16 residues. The ends were cut back, 6 bases at V and 8 bases at J, with 22 bases in the middle.

V usage is TRBV10-2 and J usage is TRBJ1-2, with D hard to call. Per germline, CDR1 WSHSY and CDR2 SAAADI. The CDR3 has 17 amino acids. Trimming removed 0 bases from V and 4 bases from J, with 18 bases in between. The CDR3, as DNA: TGCGCCAGCAGTGAGTCGATCCCGGGGATCGGTGGCTATGGCTACACCTTC. This encodes CASSESIPGIGGYGYTF.

The chain uses TRBV9 and TRBJ2-5, with TRBD2 matching over 9 bases. In germline, CDR1 is SGDLS, CDR2 YYNGEE. CDR3 size: 16 residues. V lost 3 bases and J lost 4; bases outside the gene matches: 10. CDR3 sequence: CASSAPRAGGPETQYF. CDR3 nucleotides: TGTGCCAGCAGCGCCCCGCGGGCGGGGGGGCCAGAGACCCAGTACTTC.

This rearrangement joins TRBV5-1 to TRBJ2-6; D unresolved. The CDR3 totals 14 residues. Trimming pared 0 bases from V and 4 bases from J, leaving 5 bases between. From germline, CDR1 is SGHRS and CDR2 YFSETQ. As DNA, the CDR3 is TGCGCCAGCAGCTTGGCAATGGGGGCCAACGTCCTGACTTTC. Its protein product is CASSLAMGANVLTF.

The gene calls are TRBV27 and TRBJ2-7, with TRBD1 as a possible D gene (6 bases). The V and J ends lost 6 bases and 2 bases respectively, with 8 bases between them. The CDR3 is 12 residues long. In germline, CDR1 is MNHEY, CDR2 SMNVEV (reference sequence). The CDR3 sequence: CASRTGTYEQYF. In DNA, the CDR3 is TGTGCCAGCAGAACAGGGACCTACGAGCAGTACTTC.

V is TRBV9 and J is TRBJ1-2; 7 bases line up with TRBD1. The ends lost 3 bases at V and 9 bases at J; junction bases unmatched: 11. This CDR3 is 14 amino acids long. Germline V gene sequence: CDR1 SGDLS, CDR2 YYNGEE. The CDR3: CASSAITGVGSYTF. The CDR3 DNA sequence: TGTGCCAGCAGCGCCATAACAGGGGTGGGGAGCTACACCTTC.

The count of this clone is one. The chain joins TRBV5-8 to TRBJ2-3; the D is unclear. Trimming cost V 1 base and J 1 base, with 7 bases left between them. Germline CDR1 reads SGHTS; CDR2 reads YDEGEE. The CDR3 contains 14 residues. The CDR3 spells CASSLLLGTDTQYF. Here the CDR3 DNA reads TGTGCCAGCAGCTTGCTCCTCGGCACAGATACGCAGTATTTT.

V and J are TRBV10-3 and TRBJ1-2; TRBD1 aligns across 8 bases. The V gene's germline CDR1 is ENHRY and CDR2 SYGVKD. The CDR3 length is 15 residues. Trimming took 0 bases from V and 4 from J; bases not matched to a gene: 4. CDR3 sequence: CAISESGTGVYGYTF. The CDR3, as DNA: TGTGCCATCAGTGAGTCAGGGACAGGCGTCTATGGCTACACCTTC.

This chain uses TRBV7-2 with TRBJ1-2, with D hard to call. The CDR3 loop spans 12 amino acids. Germline V lookup: CDR1 SGHTA, CDR2 FQGNSA. V lost 5 bases to trimming and J lost 0 bases, with 4 bases between them. The DNA for the CDR3 is TGTGCCAGCAGCCCTTCTAACTATGGCTACACCTTC. Encoded protein: CASSPSNYGYTF.